Listed below are T cell receptor beta chains from one sample, sequenced in a study of T cell changes during pregnancy in multiple sclerosis. Sequencing was performed with immunoSEQ multiplex PCR; in TCRdb, only in-frame clones are kept and a portion is missing. The table records about 59,000 clones, approximately 94% of them present only once. The sample here was CD8+ T cells from peripheral blood mononuclear cells, taken after pregnancy. The source is a female donor with multiple sclerosis, enrolled in a pregnancy study. CDR3s include the opening cysteine and the closing phenylalanine or tryptophan. The D gene is left open where the match is weak. Where a row states a size, it is once, few, many or the class of an expanded clone; other rows omit it.

cdr3_nt: TGTGCCAGCAGCAGGGGACAAAAAAGCTCCTACGAGCAGTACTTC
cdr3_aa: CASSRGQKSSYEQYF
d_call: -
clone_size: -
j_call: TRBJ2-7
v_call: TRBV21-1

cdr3_nt: TGTGCCAGCAGCCCAGGTGGCAGGGCCCAGTACTTC
cdr3_aa: CASSPGGRAQYF
d_call: -
clone_size: -
j_call: TRBJ2-5
v_call: TRBV7-9

cdr3_nt: TGTGCCAGCAGCTTAACGAGCGGGTACCAAGAGACCCAGTACTTC
cdr3_aa: CASSLTSGYQETQYF
d_call: -
clone_size: -
j_call: TRBJ2-5
v_call: TRBV7-3

cdr3_nt: TGCGCCAGCAGCTTGGCCCACAGGGTTGAAGCTTTCTTT
cdr3_aa: CASSLAHRVEAFF
d_call: -
clone_size: -
j_call: TRBJ1-1
v_call: TRBV5-1

cdr3_nt: TGTGCCAGCAGTGCGAACGGACTAGCGGGAGTCCGTGAGCAGTTCTTC
cdr3_aa: CASSANGLAGVREQFF
d_call: TRBD2
clone_size: -
j_call: TRBJ2-1
v_call: TRBV5-8

cdr3_nt: TGTGCCAGTAGTCCCAGTTCGGGGAACACTGAAGCTTTCTTT
cdr3_aa: CASSPSSGNTEAFF
d_call: -
clone_size: -
j_call: TRBJ1-1
v_call: TRBV19

cdr3_nt: TGCGCCAGCAGCCAGAATACAGGGGCCTACGAGCAGTACTTC
cdr3_aa: CASSQNTGAYEQYF
d_call: TRBD1
clone_size: once
j_call: TRBJ2-7
v_call: TRBV4-1

cdr3_nt: TGTGCCAGCAGTGAAAACGTTCGCAGGGTCGGCAATGGAAACACCATATATTTT
cdr3_aa: CASSENVRRVGNGNTIYF
d_call: -
clone_size: -
j_call: TRBJ1-3
v_call: TRBV6-1

cdr3_nt: TGTGCCATCAGTGAGATTGCGCCGAATGAGCAGTTCTTC
cdr3_aa: CAISEIAPNEQFF
d_call: -
clone_size: -
j_call: TRBJ2-1
v_call: TRBV10-3

cdr3_nt: TGTGCCAGCAGCTTATTAGGTGGGGGACAGGGTGACGACTTC
cdr3_aa: CASSLLGGGQGDDF
d_call: TRBD1
clone_size: -
j_call: TRBJ2-7
v_call: TRBV7-3

cdr3_nt: TGTGCCAGTAGCCAGACTAGAACCTACGAGCAGTACTTC
cdr3_aa: CASSQTRTYEQYF
d_call: -
clone_size: once
j_call: TRBJ2-7
v_call: TRBV19

cdr3_nt: TGTGCCACCAGCAGAGTAGCGGCCTTTTCCTACGAGCAGTACTTC
cdr3_aa: CATSRVAAFSYEQYF
d_call: -
clone_size: -
j_call: TRBJ2-7
v_call: TRBV15

cdr3_nt: TGCAGCGTCCAAGGGGGTACTTTAGCGGGAGGGTCCTACTACAATGAGCAGTTCTTC
cdr3_aa: CSVQGGTLAGGSYYNEQFF
d_call: TRBD2
clone_size: -
j_call: TRBJ2-1
v_call: TRBV29-1

cdr3_nt: TGTGCCAGCAGAACTTTAGCGGGAGTTTCAGATACGCAGTATTTT
cdr3_aa: CASRTLAGVSDTQYF
d_call: TRBD2
clone_size: -
j_call: TRBJ2-3
v_call: TRBV27

cdr3_nt: TGTGCCAGCAGCCAAGATAAAGGGGAGGGGAGCGCGCAGTACTTC
cdr3_aa: CASSQDKGEGSAQYF
d_call: TRBD2
clone_size: -
j_call: TRBJ2-7
v_call: TRBV4-2

cdr3_nt: TGTGCCAGTAGTCAGATAGGAGGAACTGAAGCTTTCTTT
cdr3_aa: CASSQIGGTEAFF
d_call: -
clone_size: -
j_call: TRBJ1-1
v_call: TRBV19

cdr3_nt: TGTGCCAGCAGCGTTTCAGGGGGTGAAGCTTTCTTT
cdr3_aa: CASSVSGGEAFF
d_call: TRBD1
clone_size: -
j_call: TRBJ1-1
v_call: TRBV7-6

cdr3_nt: TGTGCCACGGAAGCGGGTAGCTCCTACGAGCAGTACTTC
cdr3_aa: CATEAGSSYEQYF
d_call: -
clone_size: -
j_call: TRBJ2-7
v_call: TRBV6-1

cdr3_nt: TGCGCCAGTTACACCGGGTACGTCACAGATACGCAGTATTTT
cdr3_aa: CASYTGYVTDTQYF
d_call: -
clone_size: -
j_call: TRBJ2-3
v_call: TRBV5-1

cdr3_nt: TGCGCCAGCAGAGGGCCGGGACTAGCCTCCGGGGAGCAGTTCTTC
cdr3_aa: CASRGPGLASGEQFF
d_call: TRBD2
clone_size: -
j_call: TRBJ2-1
v_call: TRBV5-1

cdr3_nt: TGCAGCGTTGTAACAGGGACCGGGGAGCTGTTTTTT
cdr3_aa: CSVVTGTGELFF
d_call: -
clone_size: -
j_call: TRBJ2-2
v_call: TRBV29-1

cdr3_nt: TGTGCCAGCAGTTACGGGACTAGCGGTTACAATGAGCAGTTCTTC
cdr3_aa: CASSYGTSGYNEQFF
d_call: TRBD2
clone_size: -
j_call: TRBJ2-1
v_call: TRBV6-5

cdr3_nt: TGTGCCAGCAGCCCCACACCAGACAGGGGGCCCAAAAACATTCAGTACTTC
cdr3_aa: CASSPTPDRGPKNIQYF
d_call: TRBD1
clone_size: once
j_call: TRBJ2-4
v_call: TRBV7-9

cdr3_nt: TGTGCCAGCAGCCCGACAGGGGCCACAGATACGCAGTATTTT
cdr3_aa: CASSPTGATDTQYF
d_call: TRBD1
clone_size: -
j_call: TRBJ2-3
v_call: TRBV7-3

cdr3_nt: TGCGCCAGCAGCCAAGTGGCCCGCTCCTACGAGCAGTACTTC
cdr3_aa: CASSQVARSYEQYF
d_call: -
clone_size: -
j_call: TRBJ2-7
v_call: TRBV4-1

cdr3_nt: TGCGCCAGCAGCCAAGAACTAGCGGGAGTTGGGGAGCAGTACTTC
cdr3_aa: CASSQELAGVGEQYF
d_call: TRBD2
clone_size: -
j_call: TRBJ2-7
v_call: TRBV4-3

cdr3_nt: TGTGCCAGCAGTGAAGCGCGGGGGCTACGGATAAGCACAGATACGCAGTATTTT
cdr3_aa: CASSEARGLRISTDTQYF
d_call: -
clone_size: -
j_call: TRBJ2-3
v_call: TRBV6-1

cdr3_nt: TGTGCCAGCAGTTTAGAGGGAAGCTCCTACAATGAGCAGTTCTTC
cdr3_aa: CASSLEGSSYNEQFF
d_call: -
clone_size: -
j_call: TRBJ2-1
v_call: TRBV27

cdr3_nt: TGTGCCAGCAGCCCTGGACAGGTCGTAGGCTACACCTTC
cdr3_aa: CASSPGQVVGYTF
d_call: TRBD1
clone_size: -
j_call: TRBJ1-2
v_call: TRBV5-4

cdr3_nt: TGTGCCAGCAGCTATCTAGCGGGAGGGCCCGGGGTTACCGGGGAGCTGTTTTTT
cdr3_aa: CASSYLAGGPGVTGELFF
d_call: TRBD2
clone_size: -
j_call: TRBJ2-2
v_call: TRBV9

cdr3_nt: TGCGCCAGCAGCCAAGGACTAGCGGGTTACGAGCAGTACTTC
cdr3_aa: CASSQGLAGYEQYF
d_call: TRBD2
clone_size: -
j_call: TRBJ2-7
v_call: TRBV4-3

cdr3_nt: TGTGCCAGCAGCGTTGGACAGGGCCCAGATACGCAGTATTTT
cdr3_aa: CASSVGQGPDTQYF
d_call: TRBD1
clone_size: -
j_call: TRBJ2-3
v_call: TRBV9

cdr3_nt: TGTGCCTGGAGTATGGGGGCAGGAAAAAACATTCAGTACTTC
cdr3_aa: CAWSMGAGKNIQYF
d_call: -
clone_size: -
j_call: TRBJ2-4
v_call: TRBV30

cdr3_nt: TGTGCCAGCAGCCAAGAAGTGAAACCCGGGGAGCAGTACTTC
cdr3_aa: CASSQEVKPGEQYF
d_call: -
clone_size: -
j_call: TRBJ2-7
v_call: TRBV14

cdr3_nt: TGTGCCAGCAGTCCCCCCGCGGGAGGGGGCGAGACCCAGTACTTC
cdr3_aa: CASSPPAGGGETQYF
d_call: TRBD2
clone_size: -
j_call: TRBJ2-5
v_call: TRBV27

cdr3_nt: TGCGCCAGCAGCTTGGGCCTAGCGGGAGGGCGAGAGACCCAGTACTTC
cdr3_aa: CASSLGLAGGRETQYF
d_call: TRBD2
clone_size: -
j_call: TRBJ2-5
v_call: TRBV5-1

cdr3_nt: TGCGCCAGCAGCTCGCCCCGGACAGGGCACTACGAGCAGTACTTC
cdr3_aa: CASSSPRTGHYEQYF
d_call: TRBD1
clone_size: -
j_call: TRBJ2-7
v_call: TRBV5-1

cdr3_nt: TGTGCCAGCAGTCCATCGATCAGGGGGGATGAGCAGTTCTTC
cdr3_aa: CASSPSIRGDEQFF
d_call: -
clone_size: -
j_call: TRBJ2-1
v_call: TRBV27